The next 31 T cell receptor beta chains were all read from a single sample in a study of blood T cell repertoires in COVID-19. Measured with immunoSEQ multiplex PCR; TCRdb has only the in-frame clones, and not every one. The table shows around 170,000 clones, with 89% occurring only once. Sequencing used peripheral blood. The receptors were sampled from a man aged 55 to 70 with acute or convalescent COVID-19.

This clone was counted once. The chain is built from TRBV27 and TRBJ1-5; D is unclear. The CDR3 is 15 amino acids. Deletions cut 4 bases from V and 2 bases from J, with 12 bases between. Per germline, CDR1 MNHEY and CDR2 SMNVEV (reference sequence). Here the CDR3 DNA reads TGTGCCAGCAGTTCGAGTGGTATACGCAATCAGCCCCAGCATTTT. This gives the protein CASSSSGIRNQPQHF.

This clone was detected a few times. V and J are TRBV4-1 and TRBJ1-4; D gene unclear. Germline V lookup: CDR1 MGHRA, CDR2 YSYEKL. The CDR3 extends over 15 amino acids. Trimming removed 2 bases at V and 0 bases at J, with 7 bases between. The CDR3, as DNA: TGCGCCAGCAGCCAAAGACACCCAACTAATGAAAAACTGTTTTTT. Its translation: CASSQRHPTNEKLFF.

This chain connects TRBV4-3 to TRBJ2-3, with D possibly being TRBD2 (8 bases). Trimming removed 3 bases at V and 5 bases at J, with 18 bases between. Germline V gene sequence: CDR1 LGHNA, CDR2 YSLEER. CDR3 size: 16 residues. The CDR3 reads CASSQSGGLVEDTQYF. CDR3 in DNA: TGCGCCAGCAGCCAGTCAGGGGGACTAGTCGAAGATACGCAGTATTTT.

CDR3 region: CASSFRGLNQPQHF. The DNA for the CDR3 is TGTGCCAGCAGTTTCAGAGGGCTCAATCAGCCCCAGCATTTT. This chain uses TRBV27 with TRBJ1-5; D call uncertain. CDR1 is MNHEY and CDR2 is SMNVEV in the germline V gene (reference sequence). The CDR3 extends over 14 amino acids. V gave up 3 bases and J gave up 3 bases, with 9 bases separating them.

About this clone itself: The same CDR3 also results from other DNA sequences found in this sample. This chain joins TRBV7-9 and TRBJ1-1; D is possibly TRBD1 (5 bases). V lost 5 bases and J lost 1, with 8 bases in between. The CDR3 is made up of 13 amino acids. Germline V gene data show CDR1 as SEHNR and CDR2 as FQNEAQ (reference sequence). CDR3 in amino acids: CASSLQENTEAFF. Here the CDR3 DNA reads TGTGCCAGCAGCCTACAGGAGAACACTGAAGCTTTCTTT.

The rearrangement joins TRBV7-9 to TRBJ1-6; D is perhaps TRBD1 (5 bases). Germline loops: CDR1 SEHNR, CDR2 FQNEAQ (reference sequence). The length of the CDR3 is 16 residues. V was shortened by 5 bases and J by 5 bases, with 16 bases between the two germline ends. The CDR3 DNA reads TGTGCCAGCAGCCCGAGCAGGGAAATACATAATTCACCCCTCCACTTT. It is translated as CASSPSREIHNSPLHF. The full variable domain, rest sourced from reference TRBV7-9 and TRBJ1-6, is DTGVSQNPRHKITKRGQNVTFRCDPISEHNRLYWYRQTLGQGPEFLTYFQNEAQLEKSRLLSDRFSAERPKGSFSTLEIQRTEQGDSAMYLCASSPSREIHNSPLHFGNGTRLTVT.

The rearrangement links TRBV6-1 to TRBJ1-5; D ambiguous. CDR1 is MNHNS and CDR2 is SASEGT in the germline V gene. The CDR3 contains 16 residues. V gave up 4 bases and J gave up 1 base, with 14 bases separating them. The CDR3 region is CASSGSSGRSNQPQHF. The CDR3 DNA reads as TGTGCCAGCAGTGGGTCCTCTGGGAGAAGCAATCAGCCCCAGCATTTT.

The chain recombines TRBV5-1 with TRBJ2-1; 7 positions agree with TRBD1. V lost 1 base and J lost 7; bases outside the gene matches: 5. The V gene's germline CDR1 is SGHRS and CDR2 YFSETQ. This CDR3 has 14 residues. CDR3 protein: CASSLRAGGNEQFF. In DNA, the CDR3 is TGCGCCAGCAGCTTGAGAGCAGGGGGAAATGAGCAGTTCTTC.

CDR3: CASSPATGVLGEQYF. In DNA, the CDR3 is TGTGCCAGCAGCCCAGCTACAGGGGTCTTAGGGGAGCAGTACTTC. The genes are TRBV3-1 (or the pseudogene TRBV3-2) and TRBJ2-7, with 7 bases identical to TRBD1. From germline, CDR1 is LGHDT and CDR2 YNNKEL (reference sequence). The CDR3 has 15 amino acids. The V segment lost 4 bases and the J segment 7 bases; nucleotides outside the gene matches: 13.

The V and J genes are TRBV6-5 and TRBJ1-1; perhaps TRBD1 as D (6 bases). Germline V gene sequence: CDR1 MNHEY, CDR2 SVGAGI. This CDR3 contains 15 residues. V lost 7 bases and J 4 bases, leaving 19 bases between the germline ends. In DNA form, the CDR3 reads TGTGCCAGCACTCCGGTCGCTCTACAGGGCACTGAAGCTTTCTTT. This encodes CASTPVALQGTEAFF.

This sequence joins TRBV11-2 and TRBJ2-1, with a possible D match to TRBD1 (6 bases). Germline-derived CDR1 and CDR2 are SGHAT and FQNNGV. The V end lost 6 bases, the J end lost 4 bases, and 16 bases lay between the germline ends. The CDR3 consists of 15 residues. The CDR3 bases are TGTGCCAGCAGACCTACAGGGACGGGATACAATGAGCAGTTCTTC. Amino acid sequence: CASRPTGTGYNEQFF.

The rearrangement joins TRBV27 to TRBJ1-6, with 9 bases aligning to TRBD1. Germline values: CDR1 MNHEY, CDR2 SMNVEV (reference sequence). The CDR3 extends over 15 amino acids. V lost 4 bases and J lost 7; bases outside the gene matches: 5. This chain's CDR3 is CASSSDRGQNSPLHF. Here the CDR3 DNA reads TGTGCCAGCAGTTCGGACAGGGGACAAAATTCACCCCTCCACTTT.

CDR3 sequence (DNA): TGCGCCAGCAGCCTACGGGTTCAGGGTCAGAACACTGAAGCTTTCTTT. Translation gives CASSLRVQGQNTEAFF. This rearrangement joins TRBV4-1 to TRBJ1-1; the D gene is possibly TRBD1 (5 bases). Germline V lookup: CDR1 MGHRA, CDR2 YSYEKL. The CDR3 length is 16 residues. V was cut by 4 bases and J by 1 base, with 16 bases left in between.

The chain is built from TRBV19 and TRBJ1-1, with unresolved D. This CDR3 is 12 amino acids long. CDR1 LNHDA and CDR2 SQIVND come from the germline V gene (reference sequence). Trimming stripped 3 bases from V and 1 base from J, with 3 bases between. The DNA of the CDR3 is TGTGCCAGTAGTATCGGGAACACTGAAGCTTTCTTT. This encodes CASSIGNTEAFF. Supplemented by reference TRBV19 and TRBJ1-1, the full variable domain reads DGGITQSPKYLFRKEGQNVTLSCEQNLNHDAMYWYRQDPGQGLRLIYYSQIVNDFQKGDIAEGYSVSREKKESFPLTVTSAQKNPTAFYLCASSIGNTEAFFGQGTRLTVV.

V is TRBV12-3 or TRBV12-4 and J is TRBJ1-1; TRBD1 agrees at 9 bases. The CDR3 is made up of 12 amino acids. V lost 6 bases, J lost 8 bases, and 4 bases stayed unmatched. CDR3 region: CASRQGTGEAFF. The CDR3 DNA sequence: TGTGCCAGCAGGCAAGGGACAGGGGAAGCTTTCTTT.

This chain connects TRBV5-1 to TRBJ1-2, with a weak D call TRBD1 (5 bases). CDR1 and CDR2 (germline): SGHRS, YFSETQ. The CDR3 is made up of 17 amino acids. Deletions cut 0 bases from V and 3 bases from J, with 18 bases between. CDR3 sequence reads: CASSLVSGTMGDYGYTF. CDR3 bases: TGCGCCAGCAGCTTGGTGTCAGGGACTATGGGGGACTATGGCTACACCTTC.

This chain joins TRBV14 and TRBJ2-5; 7 nucleotides align to TRBD2. The ends lost 0 bases at V and 5 bases at J; junction bases unmatched: 3. CDR3 length: 14 amino acids. CDR1 is SGHDN and CDR2 is FVKESK in the germline V gene. This CDR3 is CASSQDGEGETQYF. The CDR3 region has the DNA TGTGCCAGCAGCCAAGACGGGGAGGGGGAGACCCAGTACTTC.

The J gene is TRBJ2-1, the V gene TRBV14, with unresolved D. Germline-derived CDR1 and CDR2 are SGHDN and FVKESK. CDR3 length: 12 amino acids. Trimming removed 4 bases from V and 12 bases from J, with 13 bases in between. The DNA of the CDR3 is TGTGCCAGCAGCCGGTCAGGCCAAGGGCAGTTCTTC. Translation: CASSRSGQGQFF.

The chain combines TRBV7-9 with TRBJ1-2, with a tentative D call TRBD1 (6 bases). V was shortened by 1 base and J by 7 bases, with 16 bases between the two germline ends. CDR3 length: 15 residues. The germline V gene encodes CDR1 SEHNR and CDR2 FQNEAQ (reference sequence). Here the CDR3 DNA reads TGTGCCAGCAGCTTAGGGGCTGGACAGCGGCGTGGCTACACCTTC. As protein: CASSLGAGQRRGYTF.

V gene TRBV7-2 combines with J gene TRBJ2-1, with 11 positions matching TRBD2. Germline V lookup: CDR1 SGHTA, CDR2 FQGNSA. J gave up 7 bases and V 7 bases, and 9 bases lay outside the gene matches. The CDR3 length is 15 residues. CDR3 loop: CASTVNRLAGNEQFF. The CDR3 DNA reads TGTGCCAGCACCGTAAACCGACTAGCGGGGAATGAGCAGTTCTTC.

DNA of the CDR3: TGTGCCAGCAGTAACACAGATACGCAGTATTTT. Amino acids: CASSNTDTQYF. The V gene is TRBV7-2, the J gene TRBJ2-3; D gene ambiguous. The CDR3 loop spans 11 amino acids. The germline V gene encodes CDR1 SGHTA and CDR2 FQGNSA. V was pared by 6 bases and J by 2 bases, with 3 bases between.

This sequence joins TRBV3-1 (or the pseudogene TRBV3-2) and TRBJ1-1; possibly TRBD1 for D (5 bases). Trimming took off 3 bases at V and 5 bases at J, with 10 bases between the two ends. Per germline, CDR1 LGHDT and CDR2 YNNKEL (reference sequence). The CDR3 is 13 amino acids. The CDR3 DNA follows: TGTGCCAGCAGCCACTTTGGGGGGACTGAAGCTTTCTTT. Translating gives CASSHFGGTEAFF.

The rearrangement uses TRBV2 and TRBJ1-2; TRBD1 agrees at 7 bases. The CDR3 extends over 13 amino acids. Losses at the gene ends were 7 bases for V and 4 bases for J; bases not matched to a gene: 6. CDR1 SNHLY and CDR2 FYNNEI come from the germline V gene. CDR3 residues: CASNLGGIYGYTF. CDR3 sequence (DNA): TGTGCCAGCAATCTAGGGGGCATCTATGGCTACACCTTC.

This clone was found once. The chain joins TRBV4-3 to TRBJ1-4, with D perhaps matching TRBD1 (6 bases). The CDR3 is 15 residues long. Germline V gene lookup returns CDR1 LGHNA and CDR2 YSLEER. The ends were cut back, 1 base at V and 7 bases at J, with 13 bases in the middle. This CDR3 reads CASSQAGRGSEKLFF. The CDR3 nucleotides read TGCGCCAGCAGCCAAGCGGGCAGGGGTTCTGAAAAACTGTTTTTT.

The chain uses TRBV2 and TRBJ2-5; 7 positions match TRBD1. V was pared by 2 bases and J by 2 bases, with 8 bases of the junction left unmatched. CDR1 SNHLY and CDR2 FYNNEI come from the germline V gene. This CDR3 region has 16 residues. The CDR3 DNA follows: TGTGCCAGCAGTGAATTGATCGGGACAGTTCAAGAGACCCAGTACTTC. As protein: CASSELIGTVQETQYF.

This clone was picked up one time. J is TRBJ1-2 and V is TRBV15; perhaps TRBD1 as D (6 bases). The CDR3 is 15 amino acids. Trimming shortened V by 0 bases and J by 5 bases, and 13 bases separated the two germline ends. CDR1 is LNHNV, CDR2 YYDKDF, per germline (reference sequence). DNA of the CDR3: TGTGCCACCAGCAGAGAGTCAGGGGCACGGTATGGCTACACCTTC. Protein product: CATSRESGARYGYTF.

This clone has more than one count but fewer than ten. The rearrangement links TRBV12-3 or TRBV12-4 to TRBJ2-7; D is possibly TRBD2 (6 bases). This CDR3 region has 12 residues. Trimming left V 3 bases short and J 6 bases short, with 9 bases between. The CDR3 DNA is TGTGCCAGCAGTTTGGGGAGGCGCGAGCAGTACTTC. Protein sequence: CASSLGRREQYF.

V is TRBV7-9 and J is TRBJ1-6; D unclear. V lost 5 bases and J lost 6, with 8 bases in between. Germline-derived CDR1 and CDR2 are SEHNR and FQNEAQ (reference sequence). This CDR3 comprises 13 residues. The CDR3 DNA reads as TGTGCCAGCAGCCCTCGGGTTAATTCACCCCTCCACTTT. This encodes CASSPRVNSPLHF.

The chain has TRBV9 and TRBJ1-3, with 9 positions matching TRBD1. Germline assignment: CDR1 SGDLS and CDR2 YYNGEE. CDR3 length equals 15 residues. J was trimmed by 3 bases and V by 2 bases; bases with no gene match: 3. CDR3 residues: CASSVGTGSGNTIYF. The CDR3 bases are TGTGCCAGCAGCGTTGGGACAGGGAGTGGAAACACCATATATTTT.

This rearrangement joins TRBV10-1 to TRBJ2-7; 13 bases agree with TRBD2. Germline V gene sequence: CDR1 WNHNN, CDR2 SYGVQD (reference sequence). V was clipped by 3 bases and J by 2 bases; unmatched bases: 4. This CDR3 region has 16 residues. CDR3 amino acids: CASSDGTSGATYEQYF. The CDR3 region has the DNA TGCGCCAGCAGTGACGGGACTAGCGGGGCTACCTACGAGCAGTACTTC.

This chain joins TRBV5-4 and TRBJ1-4, with 9 nucleotides matching TRBD1. J gave up 7 bases and V 0 bases, and 4 bases lay outside the gene matches. The germline CDR1 and CDR2 sequences are SGHNT and YYREEE (reference sequence). CDR3 length: 15 amino acids. The CDR3 nucleotides read TGTGCCAGCAGCTTGGACAGGGGGCAGGGTGAAAAACTGTTTTTT. As protein: CASSLDRGQGEKLFF.